The clone carrying this T cell receptor beta chain was found a few times. The entry originates in a study of blood T cells in healthy people across ages. The use of a sample-barcoded 5' primer and a J-beta primer mix characterized a second PCR of roughly 6 to 12 cycles. Each CDR3 protein gets one entry after TCRdb re-called the 5' RACE reads with MiXCR. The sample contains about 1,500,000 distinct CDR3 sequences, about 43% of which appear only once. Trimming removed 1 base from V and 10 bases from J; junction bases left unmatched: 12. Germline lookup yields CDR1 SGHDT and CDR2 YYEEEE. This CDR3 has 16 amino acids.

Sample: blood. This clonotype was sampled from a woman under 30 in good health. The chain uses TRBV5-6 and TRBJ2-1, with TRBD2 matching 9 bases. Here the CDR3 reads CASSLRGLSGRFEQFF. The CDR3, as DNA: TGTGCCAGCAGCTTGAGGGGTCTTAGCGGGAGATTCGAGCAGTTCTTC.